The 15 T cell receptor beta chains reported below all come from one sample, sequenced in a study of tumor and adjacent non-tumor tissue in lung cancer (dated by TCRdb to the late 2010s). RNA was isolated from bulk, unsorted tissue, and RNA quality was assessed with a NanoDrop ND-1000 and an Agilent 2100. Normal lung samples were distant non-tumor tissue taken more than 3 cm from the tumor edge. The method was multiplex PCR. The instrument was an Illumina HiSeq 2500. Following protocols modified from ARM-PCR, the researchers constructed TCRbeta libraries through three rounds of nested PCR with primers (Table S4). In-frame beta chains were kept once TCRdb had trimmed the public reads at Q25 with fastp and called clones with MiXCR. For every CDR3 protein sequence, its rows merge into one entry that carries the most common genes and DNA. The sample contains tens of thousands of distinct CDR3 sequences, around 76% of them found a single time. Of the sample, more than 40% is held by the ten largest clones.

The material sequenced was distant non-tumor lung tissue. These receptors originate from a man aged 55-75 years with non-small cell lung cancer.

As for this clonotype: Given the absence of the conserved phenylalanine or tryptophan at the CDR3 end, a read error is likely. The V call is TRBV20-1, the J call TRBJ2-7; either TRBD1 or TRBD2 may supply D (5 bases each). Germline V CDR1 and CDR2: DFQATT, SNEGSKA (reference sequence). CDR3 length equals 12 residues. For the CDR3, the DNA is TGCAGTGCTAGCGGGGCCTCCTACGAACAGTACCTC. Residues: CSASGASYEQYL.

As to this clonotype: One end of the junction is discordant with germline, which a read error may explain. The chain carries TRBV16 and TRBJ1-5; D is ambiguous. This CDR3 has 15 residues. Germline V CDR1 and CDR2: KGHSY, FQNENV. The CDR3 sequence: CPSSQIDALNQPKHF. Here the CDR3 DNA reads TGTCCTAGCAGCCAAATCGACGCCTTAAATCAGCCCAAGCATTTT.

In regard to this clonotype: A much bigger clone sits one base away, suggesting this may be a read error. The chain recombines TRBV7-9 with TRBJ2-1; the D gene could be TRBD1 or TRBD2 (7 bases each). The CDR3 spans 15 residues. In germline, CDR1 is SEHNR, CDR2 FQNEAQ (reference sequence). The CDR3, as DNA: TGTGCCAGCTTCGATGCAGGGGGGGCTTACAATGAGCAGATCTTC. Translation: CASFDAGGAYNEQIF.

As to this clonotype: This CDR3 is missing its conserved last phenylalanine or tryptophan, likely due to a read error. No DNA is shown, since the ends of the CDR3 on it are uncertain; the CDR3 is the one TCRdb lists. The chain combines TRBV29-1 with TRBJ2-1; TRBD2 is the table's D call, not checked against the DNA. The germline V gene encodes CDR1 SQVTM and CDR2 ANQGSEA. The CDR3 region is 14 residues in length, termini included. The CDR3 protein is CSVDRREGPDERFC.

Worth noting for this clonotype: With a much larger clone just one base away, this may be a read error. The V call is TRBV5-1, the J call TRBJ2-7; 7 bases agree with TRBD1. The CDR3 is made up of 13 amino acids. Germline values: CDR1 SGHRS, CDR2 YFSETQ. This CDR3 reads CASCLDGRDSIYF. The DNA of the CDR3 is TGCGCCAGCTGCTTGGACGGAAGGGACAGTATATACTTC. Combining the CDR3 with reference TRBV5-1 and TRBJ2-7 gives the whole variable domain KAGVTQTPRYLIKTRGQQVTLSCSPISGHRSVSWYQQTPGQGLQFLFEYFSETQRNKGNFPGRFSGRQFSNSRSEMNVSTLELGDSALYLCASCLDGRDSIYFGPGTRLTVT.

Concerning this clonotype: The CDR3 does not end in the conserved phenylalanine or tryptophan, so this is likely a read error. The chain recombines TRBV20-1 with TRBJ1-5, with unresolved D. Trimming took off 6 bases at V and 1 base at J, with 7 bases between the two ends. CDR1 and CDR2 (germline): DFQATT, SNEGSKA (reference sequence). This CDR3 has 12 amino acids. The CDR3 nucleotides read TGCAGTGCAGGGATGAGCAATCAGCCCCAGCATCAT. As protein: CSAGMSNQPQHH.

The chain carries TRBV3-1 and TRBJ2-7; 9 bases line up with TRBD1. Looked up from germline, CDR1 is LGHDT and CDR2 is YNNKEL (reference sequence). The length of the CDR3 is 14 residues. The ends lost 5 bases at V and 5 bases at J; junction bases unmatched: 7. Here the CDR3 DNA reads TGTGCCAGCAGCTTCGGGACAGGGAGGAACGAGCAGTACTTC. Translated: CASSFGTGRNEQYF.

About this clonotype itself: The final CDR3 position lacks the conserved phenylalanine or tryptophan, pointing to a likely read error. No DNA is shown, since the ends of the CDR3 on it are uncertain; the CDR3 is the one TCRdb lists. The rearrangement uses TRBV6-1 and TRBJ2-5; TRBD1, the table's D call, was not compared with the DNA. CDR1 and CDR2 (germline): MNHNS, SASEGT. The CDR3 spans 14 residues, counting both ends. CDR3 amino acids: CASSPQGGVETHYI.

Note on this clonotype: Germline is not matched at one junction end, which may reflect a read error. The chain is built from TRBV7-3 and TRBJ1-5; D is possibly TRBD1 (5 bases). This CDR3 is 15 amino acids long. CDR1 SGHTA and CDR2 FQGTGA come from the germline V gene. In DNA form, the CDR3 reads TGTGCCAGCAGCTTAGGTGCCAGAGGGGATCAGCCCCTGCATTTT. Protein sequence: CASSLGARGDQPLHF.

With respect to this clonotype: A much bigger clone sits one base away, suggesting this may be a read error. This chain joins TRBV2 and TRBJ2-3, with 9 bases identical to TRBD2. This CDR3 spans 14 amino acids. Germline values: CDR1 SNHLY, CDR2 FYNNEI. Unmatched junction bases numbered 7, after V lost 9 bases and J lost 3 bases. CDR3: CARRPSGITDTQYF. CDR3 DNA sequence: TGTGCCAGAAGGCCTAGCGGGATAACAGATACGCAGTATTTT.

This chain connects TRBV6-1 to TRBJ1-5; TRBD1 is a possible D gene (6 bases). V was clipped by 7 bases and J by 8 bases, with 18 bases between them. Germline values: CDR1 MNHNS, CDR2 SASEGT. CDR3 length equals 14 residues. For the CDR3, the DNA is TGTGCCAGCACCGTTAGGGGGGCGGGAGAGCCCCAGCATTTT. It yields the protein CASTVRGAGEPQHF.

This clonotype was recorded many times. V usage is TRBV6-1 and J usage is TRBJ2-3; unclear D gene. The CDR3 runs to 14 residues. The germline gives CDR1 MNHNS, CDR2 SASEGT. Trimming took off 6 bases at V and 0 bases at J, with 10 bases between the two ends. The CDR3 DNA is TGTGCCAGCAGGTCAGACCCTAGCACAGATACGCAGTATTTT. It codes for CASRSDPSTDTQYF.

With respect to this clonotype: Mismatch with germline at one junction end may stem from a read error. V and J are TRBV11-1 and TRBJ2-3; 9 nucleotides match TRBD1. CDR1 and CDR2 from the germline V gene are SGHAT and FQDESV (reference sequence). CDR3 size: 15 residues. CDR3 sequence (DNA): TGTGCCAGCAGAGCCGGGACAGGGTTCACAGATATGCAGTATTTT. Translated: CASRAGTGFTDMQYF.

Regarding this clonotype: A much larger clone differs by one base, so this may be a read error. The V call is TRBV19, the J call TRBJ2-2, with D unclear. Trimming took off 5 bases at V and 0 bases at J, with 10 bases between the two ends. The CDR3 has 15 residues. Germline CDR1 LNHDA, CDR2 SQIVND (reference sequence). This chain's CDR3 is CASSVPIANTGELFF. CDR3 nucleotide sequence: TGTGCCAGTAGTGTTCCGATCGCGAACACCGGGGAGCTGTTTTTT.

Remarks on this clonotype: Given the absence of the conserved phenylalanine or tryptophan at the CDR3 end, a read error is likely. The V and J genes are TRBV5-4 and TRBJ2-3; 8 bases match TRBD2. This CDR3 has 16 residues. Germline lookup yields CDR1 SGHNT and CDR2 YYREEE (reference sequence). With V trimmed by 6 bases and J by 8 bases, 17 bases remained unmatched. The CDR3 region has the DNA TGTGCCAGCACCCCTATCGAGCGGGAGCCGGGAGGTACGCAGTATATT. The encoded protein is CASTPIEREPGGTQYI.